This TCR beta chain is from a study of blood T cells in healthy people across ages. General study findings and limits: The authors considered diversity estimates from one million T cells to be underestimates.

The second PCR ran about 6 to 11 cycles with a sample-barcoded 5' primer and J-beta primers. Each cDNA molecule received a tag from a template-switch adaptor that had 12 random nucleotides. Using its own MiXCR run on the 5' RACE reads, TCRdb lists one record per CDR3 protein. Altogether roughly 1.6 million distinct CDR3 sequences are present, around 35% being singletons, with the ten largest covering approximately 10%. Donors were systemically healthy Caucasian individuals from Russia aged 6 to 90 years. Isolated per sample were at least 7 million PBMCs. This CDR3 comprises 17 residues. Germline CDR1 is ENHRY and CDR2 is SYGVKD. This clonotype appeared a single time. The antigen is undetermined. A junction end diverges from the germline sequence, so it may reflect a read error.

The chain joins TRBV10-3 to TRBJ1-1, with D possibly matching TRBD1 (6 bases). Specimen: blood. The source of this sequence is a woman between 25 and 40 years old in good health. In nucleotides, the CDR3 is TGTGCCATCAGGGAACAGGGAAGACAAGGTTGGGCCACTGAGGCTTTCTTT. Translated, it gives CAIREQGRQGWATEAFF.